This T cell receptor (beta chain) derives from a study of vaccination effects on CD4 cells after COVID-19. Worth noting for this clone: The antigen is undetermined.

ViraFEST used viral peptide pools to expand antigen-specific CD4+ T cells before sequencing. Following culture for around 10 days, CD4+ T cells were isolated. Vaccination of participants consisted of two doses of either the BNT162b2 or mRNA-1273 vaccine. Clones were sequenced by immunoSEQ multiplex PCR, and TCRdb holds only the in-frame ones, with some missing. Of around 14,000 clones detected, about 72% appear once; the ten largest clones hold approximately 10%. The CDR3 is 17 amino acids. In germline, CDR1 is SGHRS, CDR2 YFSETQ. Germline trimming cut 4 bases from V and 2 bases from J; bases unmatched to any gene: 10.

The V call is TRBV5-1, the J call TRBJ2-1; 9 positions match TRBD2. The origin of this receptor is a human donor who received a COVID-19 vaccine. The sample was CD4+ T cells from PBMCs cultured with SARS-CoV-2 spike peptides, taken after COVID-19 vaccination. The CDR3 DNA follows: TGCGCCAGCAGCCCGAGACCTAGCGGGGAAACCTACAATGAGCAGTTCTTC. Amino acid sequence: CASSPRPSGETYNEQFF.